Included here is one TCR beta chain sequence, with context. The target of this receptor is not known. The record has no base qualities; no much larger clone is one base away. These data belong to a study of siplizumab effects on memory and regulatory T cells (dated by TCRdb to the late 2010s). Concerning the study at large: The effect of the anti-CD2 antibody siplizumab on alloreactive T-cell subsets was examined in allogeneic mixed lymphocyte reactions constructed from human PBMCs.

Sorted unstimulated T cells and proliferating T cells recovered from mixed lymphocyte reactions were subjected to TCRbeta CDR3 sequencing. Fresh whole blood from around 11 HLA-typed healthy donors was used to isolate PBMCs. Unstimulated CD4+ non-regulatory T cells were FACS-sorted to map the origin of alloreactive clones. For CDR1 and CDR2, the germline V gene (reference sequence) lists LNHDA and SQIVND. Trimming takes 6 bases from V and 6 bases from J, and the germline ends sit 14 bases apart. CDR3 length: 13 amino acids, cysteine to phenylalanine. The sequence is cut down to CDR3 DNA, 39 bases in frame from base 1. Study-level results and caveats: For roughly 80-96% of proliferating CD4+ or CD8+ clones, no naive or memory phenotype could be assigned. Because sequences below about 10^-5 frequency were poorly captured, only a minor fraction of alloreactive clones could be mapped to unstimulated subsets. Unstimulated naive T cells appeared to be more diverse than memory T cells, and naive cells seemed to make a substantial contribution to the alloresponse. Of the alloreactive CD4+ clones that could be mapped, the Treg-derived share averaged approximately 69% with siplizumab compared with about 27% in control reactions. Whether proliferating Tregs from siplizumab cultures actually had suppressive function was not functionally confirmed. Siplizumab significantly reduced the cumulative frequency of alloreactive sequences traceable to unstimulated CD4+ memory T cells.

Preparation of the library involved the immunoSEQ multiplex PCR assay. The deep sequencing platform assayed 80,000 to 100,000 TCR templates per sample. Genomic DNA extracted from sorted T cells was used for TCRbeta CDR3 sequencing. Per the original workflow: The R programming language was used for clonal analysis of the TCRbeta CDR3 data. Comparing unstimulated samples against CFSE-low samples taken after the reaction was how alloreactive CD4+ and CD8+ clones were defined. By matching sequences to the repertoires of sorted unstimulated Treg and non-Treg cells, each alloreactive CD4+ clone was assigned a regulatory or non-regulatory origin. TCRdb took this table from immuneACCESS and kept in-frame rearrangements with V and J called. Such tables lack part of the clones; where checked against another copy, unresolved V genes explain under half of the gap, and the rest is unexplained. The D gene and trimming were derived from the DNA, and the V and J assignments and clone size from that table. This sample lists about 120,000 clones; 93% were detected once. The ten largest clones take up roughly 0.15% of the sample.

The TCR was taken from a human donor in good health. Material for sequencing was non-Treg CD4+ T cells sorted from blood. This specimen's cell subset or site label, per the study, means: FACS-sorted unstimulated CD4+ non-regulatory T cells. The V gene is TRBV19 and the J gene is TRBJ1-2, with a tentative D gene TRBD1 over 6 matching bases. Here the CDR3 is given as CASSLRRGDGYTF. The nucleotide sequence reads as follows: TGTGCCAGTAGCCTCCGGAGGGGGGATGGCTACACCTTC.